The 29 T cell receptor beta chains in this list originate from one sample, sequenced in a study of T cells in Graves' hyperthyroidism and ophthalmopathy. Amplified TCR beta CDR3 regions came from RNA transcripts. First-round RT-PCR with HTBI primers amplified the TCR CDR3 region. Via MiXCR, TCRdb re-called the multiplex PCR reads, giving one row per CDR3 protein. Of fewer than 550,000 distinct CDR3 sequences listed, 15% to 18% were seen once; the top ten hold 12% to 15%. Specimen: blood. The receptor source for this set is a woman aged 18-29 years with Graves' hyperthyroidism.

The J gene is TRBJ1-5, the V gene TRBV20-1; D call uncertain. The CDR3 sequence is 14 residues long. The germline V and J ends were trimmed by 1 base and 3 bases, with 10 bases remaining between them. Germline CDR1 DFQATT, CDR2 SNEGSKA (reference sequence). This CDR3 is CSARVGSVNQPQHF. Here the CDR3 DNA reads TGCAGTGCTAGAGTGGGGTCGGTCAATCAGCCCCAGCATTTT.

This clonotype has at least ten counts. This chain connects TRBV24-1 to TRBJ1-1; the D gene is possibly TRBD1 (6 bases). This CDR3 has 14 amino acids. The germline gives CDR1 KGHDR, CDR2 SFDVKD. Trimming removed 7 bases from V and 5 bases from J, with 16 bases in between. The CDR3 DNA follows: TGTGCCACCAGGGGATGGGGGGCACGGACTGAAGCTTTCTTT. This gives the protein CATRGWGARTEAFF.

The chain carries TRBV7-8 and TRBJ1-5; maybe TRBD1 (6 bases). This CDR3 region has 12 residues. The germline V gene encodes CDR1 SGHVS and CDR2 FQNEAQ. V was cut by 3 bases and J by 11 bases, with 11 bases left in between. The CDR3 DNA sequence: TGTGCCAGCAGCTTTAACAGGGAAGCCCAGCATTTT. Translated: CASSFNREAQHF.

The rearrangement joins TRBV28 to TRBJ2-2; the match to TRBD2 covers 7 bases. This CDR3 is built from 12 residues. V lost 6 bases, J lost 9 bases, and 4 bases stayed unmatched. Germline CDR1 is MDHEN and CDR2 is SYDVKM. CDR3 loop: CASRTGLRELFF. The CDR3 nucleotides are TGTGCCAGCAGAACGGGACTACGGGAGCTGTTTTTT. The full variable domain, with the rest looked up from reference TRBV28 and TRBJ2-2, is DVKVTQSSRYLVKRTGEKVFLECVQDMDHENMFWYRQDPGLGLRLIYFSYDVKMKEKGDIPEGYSVSREKKERFSLILESASTNQTSMYLCASRTGLRELFFGEGSRLTVL.

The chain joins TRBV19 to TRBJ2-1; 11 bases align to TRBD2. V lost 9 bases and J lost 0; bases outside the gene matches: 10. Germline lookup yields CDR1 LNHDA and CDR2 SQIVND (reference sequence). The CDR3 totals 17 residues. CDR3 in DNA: TGTGCCAGCAGTGGGCTAGCGGGGGGTATCTCCTACAATGAGCAGTTCTTC. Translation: CASSGLAGGISYNEQFF.

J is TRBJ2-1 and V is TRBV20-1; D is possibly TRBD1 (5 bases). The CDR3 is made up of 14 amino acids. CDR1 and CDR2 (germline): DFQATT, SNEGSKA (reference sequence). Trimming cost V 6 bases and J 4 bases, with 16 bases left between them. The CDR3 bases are TGCAGTGCATTGACAGACCAAATGTACAATGAGCAGTTCTTC. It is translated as CSALTDQMYNEQFF.

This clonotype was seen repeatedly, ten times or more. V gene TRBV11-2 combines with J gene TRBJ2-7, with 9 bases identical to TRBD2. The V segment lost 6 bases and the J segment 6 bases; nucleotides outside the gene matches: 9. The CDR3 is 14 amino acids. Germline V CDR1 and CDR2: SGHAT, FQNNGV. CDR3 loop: CASRRAGGPREQYF. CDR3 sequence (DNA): TGTGCCAGCAGAAGGGCGGGAGGGCCTCGCGAGCAGTACTTC.

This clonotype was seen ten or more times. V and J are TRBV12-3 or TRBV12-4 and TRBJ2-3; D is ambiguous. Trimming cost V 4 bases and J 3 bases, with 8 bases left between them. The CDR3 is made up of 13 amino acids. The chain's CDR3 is CASSSHGTDTQYF. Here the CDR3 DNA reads TGTGCCAGCAGTTCCCACGGAACAGATACGCAGTATTTT.

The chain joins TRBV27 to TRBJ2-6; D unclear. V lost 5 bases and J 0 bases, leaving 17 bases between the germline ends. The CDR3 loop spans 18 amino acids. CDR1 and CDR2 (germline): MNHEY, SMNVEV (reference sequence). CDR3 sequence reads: CASSLRTVLPSGANVLTF. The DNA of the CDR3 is TGTGCCAGCAGTCTAAGGACGGTTCTTCCCTCTGGGGCCAACGTCCTGACTTTC.

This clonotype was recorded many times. The CDR3 sequence is CASSPGVPNTEAFF. The CDR3 DNA reads TGTGCCAGCAGCCCCGGGGTCCCGAACACTGAAGCTTTCTTT. The chain links TRBV12-3 or TRBV12-4 to TRBJ1-1; D is unclear. This CDR3 is built from 14 residues. Trimming took 6 bases from V and 1 from J, leaving 12 bases between them.

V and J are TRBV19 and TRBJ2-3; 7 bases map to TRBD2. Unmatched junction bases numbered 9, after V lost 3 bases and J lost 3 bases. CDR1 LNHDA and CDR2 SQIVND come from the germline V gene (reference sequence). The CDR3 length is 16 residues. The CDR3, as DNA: TGTGCCAGTAGTATGACCCCGGGACTAATAACAGATACGCAGTATTTT. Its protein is CASSMTPGLITDTQYF.

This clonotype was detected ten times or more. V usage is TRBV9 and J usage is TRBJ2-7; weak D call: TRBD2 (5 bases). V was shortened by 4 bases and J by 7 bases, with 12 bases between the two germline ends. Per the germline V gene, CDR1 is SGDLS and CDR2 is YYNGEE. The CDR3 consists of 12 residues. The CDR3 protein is CASSLRTGEQYF. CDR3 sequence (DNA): TGTGCCAGCAGCCTAAGGACGGGAGAGCAGTACTTC.

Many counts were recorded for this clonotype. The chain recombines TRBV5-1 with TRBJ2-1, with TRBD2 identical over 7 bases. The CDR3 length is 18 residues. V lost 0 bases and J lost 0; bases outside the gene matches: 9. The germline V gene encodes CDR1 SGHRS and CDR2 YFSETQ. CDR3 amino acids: CASSLGASGWSSYNEQFF. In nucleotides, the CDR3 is TGCGCCAGCAGCTTGGGAGCTAGCGGATGGAGCTCCTACAATGAGCAGTTCTTC.

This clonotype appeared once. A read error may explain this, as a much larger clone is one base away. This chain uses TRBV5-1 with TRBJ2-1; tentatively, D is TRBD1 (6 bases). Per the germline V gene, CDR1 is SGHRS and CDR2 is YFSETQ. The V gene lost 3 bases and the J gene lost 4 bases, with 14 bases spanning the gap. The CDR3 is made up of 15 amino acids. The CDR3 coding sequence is TGCGCCAGCAGCTCTTGCAGGGGCGGGTACAATGAGCAGTTCTTC. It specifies CASSSCRGGYNEQFF.

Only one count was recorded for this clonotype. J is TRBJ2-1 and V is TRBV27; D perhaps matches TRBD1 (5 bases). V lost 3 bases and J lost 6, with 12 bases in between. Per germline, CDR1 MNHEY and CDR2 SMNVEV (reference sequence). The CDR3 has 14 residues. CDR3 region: CASSFLGAPNEQFF. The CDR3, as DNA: TGTGCCAGCAGTTTTTTAGGGGCGCCCAATGAGCAGTTCTTC.

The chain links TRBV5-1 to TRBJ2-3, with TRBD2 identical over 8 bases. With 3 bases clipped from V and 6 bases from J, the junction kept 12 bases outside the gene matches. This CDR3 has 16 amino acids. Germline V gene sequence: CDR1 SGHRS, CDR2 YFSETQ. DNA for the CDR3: TGCGCCAGCAGCTATACTTCGGCTAGCGGGCACGATACGCAGTATTTT. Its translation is CASSYTSASGHDTQYF. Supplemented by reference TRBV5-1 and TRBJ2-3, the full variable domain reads KAGVTQTPRYLIKTRGQQVTLSCSPISGHRSVSWYQQTPGQGLQFLFEYFSETQRNKGNFPGRFSGRQFSNSRSEMNVSTLELGDSALYLCASSYTSASGHDTQYFGPGTRLTVL.

The CDR3 protein is CSGWTEEQFF. The CDR3 region has the DNA TGCAGCGGATGGACAGAGGAGCAGTTCTTC. The rearrangement joins TRBV29-1 to TRBJ2-1, with D possibly matching TRBD1 (6 bases). The V gene lost 7 bases and the J gene lost 10 bases, with 11 bases spanning the gap. Germline V gene data show CDR1 as SQVTM and CDR2 as ANQGSEA. CDR3 length equals 10 residues.

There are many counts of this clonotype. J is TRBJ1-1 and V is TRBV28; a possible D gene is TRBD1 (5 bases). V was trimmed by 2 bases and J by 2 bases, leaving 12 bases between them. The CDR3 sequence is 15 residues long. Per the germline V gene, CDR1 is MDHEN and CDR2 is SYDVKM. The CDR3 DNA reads TGTGCCAGCAGTTTACTGAAGGGGAGAAACACTGAAGCTTTCTTT. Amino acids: CASSLLKGRNTEAFF. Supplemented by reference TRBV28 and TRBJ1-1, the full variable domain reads DVKVTQSSRYLVKRTGEKVFLECVQDMDHENMFWYRQDPGLGLRLIYFSYDVKMKEKGDIPEGYSVSREKKERFSLILESASTNQTSMYLCASSLLKGRNTEAFFGQGTRLTVV.

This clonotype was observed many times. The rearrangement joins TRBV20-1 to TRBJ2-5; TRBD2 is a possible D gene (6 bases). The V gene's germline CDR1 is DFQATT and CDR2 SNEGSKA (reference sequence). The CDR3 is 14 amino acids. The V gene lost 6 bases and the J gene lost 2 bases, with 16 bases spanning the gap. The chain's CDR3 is CSARRGSGQETQYF. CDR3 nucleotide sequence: TGCAGTGCGCGAAGGGGCAGCGGGCAAGAGACCCAGTACTTC.

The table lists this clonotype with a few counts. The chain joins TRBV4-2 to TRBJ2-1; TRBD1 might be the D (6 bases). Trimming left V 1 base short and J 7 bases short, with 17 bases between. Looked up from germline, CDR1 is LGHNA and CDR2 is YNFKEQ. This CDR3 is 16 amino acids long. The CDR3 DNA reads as TGTGCCAGCAGCCAAGCCGGACAGTTAGAGAGTAATGAGCAGTTCTTC. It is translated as CASSQAGQLESNEQFF.

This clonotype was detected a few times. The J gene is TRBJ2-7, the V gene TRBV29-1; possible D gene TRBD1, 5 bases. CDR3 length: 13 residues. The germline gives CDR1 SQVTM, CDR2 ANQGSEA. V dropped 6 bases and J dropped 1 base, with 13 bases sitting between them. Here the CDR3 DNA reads TGCAGCGTCCTCCTCGACAGATCCTACGAGCAGTACTTC. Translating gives CSVLLDRSYEQYF.

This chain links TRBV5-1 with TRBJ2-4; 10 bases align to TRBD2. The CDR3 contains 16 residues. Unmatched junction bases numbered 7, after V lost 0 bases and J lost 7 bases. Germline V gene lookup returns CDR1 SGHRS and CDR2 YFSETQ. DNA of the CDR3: TGCGCCAGCAGCTTGGGAGCGGGAGGGCCGGGGAACATTCAGTACTTC. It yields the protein CASSLGAGGPGNIQYF.

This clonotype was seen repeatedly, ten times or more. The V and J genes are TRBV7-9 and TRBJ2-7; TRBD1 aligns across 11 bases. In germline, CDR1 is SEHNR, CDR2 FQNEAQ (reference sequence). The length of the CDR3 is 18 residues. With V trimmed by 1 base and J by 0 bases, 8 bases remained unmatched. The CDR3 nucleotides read TGTGCCAGCAGCTTAGGGACAGGGGGCACCTCCTACTCCTACGAGCAGTACTTC. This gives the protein CASSLGTGGTSYSYEQYF.

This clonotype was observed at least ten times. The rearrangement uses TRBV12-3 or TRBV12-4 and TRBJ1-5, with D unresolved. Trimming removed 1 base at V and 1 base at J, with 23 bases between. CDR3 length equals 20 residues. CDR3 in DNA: TGTGCCAGCAGTTTAGGGTACCGAACTCCCCTGGGCGACAGCAATCAGCCCCAGCATTTT. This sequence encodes CASSLGYRTPLGDSNQPQHF.

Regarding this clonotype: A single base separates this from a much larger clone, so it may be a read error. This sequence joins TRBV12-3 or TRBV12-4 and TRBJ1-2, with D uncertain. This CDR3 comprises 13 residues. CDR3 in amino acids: CASGLGRNYGYTF. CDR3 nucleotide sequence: TGTGCCAGCGGTTTGGGCAGGAACTATGGCTACACCTTC.

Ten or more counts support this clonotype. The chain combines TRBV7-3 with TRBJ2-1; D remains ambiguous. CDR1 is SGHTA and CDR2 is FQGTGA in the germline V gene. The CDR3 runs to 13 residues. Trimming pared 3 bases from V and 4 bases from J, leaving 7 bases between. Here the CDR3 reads CASSLTRYNEQFF. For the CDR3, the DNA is TGTGCCAGCAGCTTGACAAGATACAATGAGCAGTTCTTC.

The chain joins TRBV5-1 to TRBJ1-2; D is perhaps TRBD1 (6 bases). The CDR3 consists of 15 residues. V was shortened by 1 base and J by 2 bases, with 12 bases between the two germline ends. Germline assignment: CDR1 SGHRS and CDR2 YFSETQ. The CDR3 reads CASSLKQGGNYGYTF. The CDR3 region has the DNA TGCGCCAGCAGCTTGAAACAGGGTGGCAACTATGGCTACACCTTC.

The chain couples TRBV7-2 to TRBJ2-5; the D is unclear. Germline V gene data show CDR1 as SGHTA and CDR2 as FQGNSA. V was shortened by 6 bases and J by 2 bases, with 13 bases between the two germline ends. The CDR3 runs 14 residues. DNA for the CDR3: TGTGCCAGCAGATCATTAGTGGGTCAAGAGACCCAGTACTTC. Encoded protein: CASRSLVGQETQYF.

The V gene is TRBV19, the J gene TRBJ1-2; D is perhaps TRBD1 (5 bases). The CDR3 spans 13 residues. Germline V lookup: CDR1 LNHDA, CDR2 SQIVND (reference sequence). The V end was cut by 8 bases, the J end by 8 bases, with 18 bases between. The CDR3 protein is CASSGAPTRGYTF. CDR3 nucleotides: TGTGCCAGTTCCGGGGCACCAACCCGCGGCTACACCTTC.